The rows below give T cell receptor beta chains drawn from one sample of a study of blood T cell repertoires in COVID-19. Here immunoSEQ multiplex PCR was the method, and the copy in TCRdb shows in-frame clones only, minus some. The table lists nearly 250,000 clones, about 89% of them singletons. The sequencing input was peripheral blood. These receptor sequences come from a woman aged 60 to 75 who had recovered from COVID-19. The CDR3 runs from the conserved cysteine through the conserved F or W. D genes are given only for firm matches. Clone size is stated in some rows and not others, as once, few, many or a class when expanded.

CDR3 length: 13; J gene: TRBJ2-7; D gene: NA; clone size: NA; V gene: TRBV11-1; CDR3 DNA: TGTGCCAGCAGCTTCACAGGATCCTACGAGCAGTACTTC; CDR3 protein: CASSFTGSYEQYF
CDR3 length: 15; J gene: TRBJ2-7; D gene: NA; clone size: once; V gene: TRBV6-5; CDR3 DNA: TGTGCCAGCAGTTCCTCGCCAGGCCTCTCCTACGAGCAGTACTTC; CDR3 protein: CASSSSPGLSYEQYF
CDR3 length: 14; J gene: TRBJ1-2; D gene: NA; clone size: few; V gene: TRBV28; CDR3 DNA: TGTGCCAGCAGTTTATCAGGGCCCAACTATGGCTACACCTTC; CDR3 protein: CASSLSGPNYGYTF
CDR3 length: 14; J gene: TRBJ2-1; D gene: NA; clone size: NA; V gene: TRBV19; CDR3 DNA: TGTGCCACCGGTTTTGGATACCGGGACAATGAGCAGTTCTTC; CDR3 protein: CATGFGYRDNEQFF
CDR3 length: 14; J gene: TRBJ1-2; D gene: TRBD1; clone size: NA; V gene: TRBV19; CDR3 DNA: TGTGCCAGTAGCTACGGGACAGATAACTATGGCTACACCTTC; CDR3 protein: CASSYGTDNYGYTF
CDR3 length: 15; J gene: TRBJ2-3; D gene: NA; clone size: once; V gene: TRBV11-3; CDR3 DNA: TGTGCCAGCAGCGCTGGGGGACTCCCCACAGATACGCAGTATTTT; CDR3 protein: CASSAGGLPTDTQYF
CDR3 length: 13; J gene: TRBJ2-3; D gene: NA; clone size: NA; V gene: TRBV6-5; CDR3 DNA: TGTGCCAGCAGCATTTTAGCCGCAGATACGCAGTATTTT; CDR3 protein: CASSILAADTQYF
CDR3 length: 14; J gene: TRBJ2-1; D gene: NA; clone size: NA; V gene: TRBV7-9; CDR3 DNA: TGTGCCAGCAGCTTAATAGCTGGCTACAATGAGCAGTTCTTC; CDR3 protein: CASSLIAGYNEQFF
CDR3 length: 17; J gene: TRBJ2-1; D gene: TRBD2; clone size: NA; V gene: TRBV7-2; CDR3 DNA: TGTGCCAGCAGCTTAATCCTAGCGGGGGGTCTTTACAATGAGCAGTTCTTC; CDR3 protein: CASSLILAGGLYNEQFF
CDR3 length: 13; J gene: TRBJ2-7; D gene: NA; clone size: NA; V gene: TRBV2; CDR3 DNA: TGTGCCAGCACTCGCAGGGCAGGTTACGAGCAGTACTTC; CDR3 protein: CASTRRAGYEQYF
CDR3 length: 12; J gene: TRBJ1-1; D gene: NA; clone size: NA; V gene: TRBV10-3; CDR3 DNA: TGTGCCATCAGGGCAGGGGCCACTGAAGCTTTCTTT; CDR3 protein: CAIRAGATEAFF
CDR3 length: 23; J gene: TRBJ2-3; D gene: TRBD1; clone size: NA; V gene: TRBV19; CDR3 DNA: TGTGCCAGTAGTATAGATCGTCCTTCTGGACAGGTACCTATACTAAGGTCCACAGATACGCAGTATTTT; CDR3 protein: CASSIDRPSGQVPILRSTDTQYF
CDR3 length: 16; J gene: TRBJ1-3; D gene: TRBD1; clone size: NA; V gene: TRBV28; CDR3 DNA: TGTGCCAGCAGCCGCCCAGCCGGGACAGGGGGAAACACCATATATTTT; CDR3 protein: CASSRPAGTGGNTIYF
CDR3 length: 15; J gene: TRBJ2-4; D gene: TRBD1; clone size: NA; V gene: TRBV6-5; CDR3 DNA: TGTGCCAGCAGCCCCAGGGGGACGGCCAAAAACATTCAGTACTTC; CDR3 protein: CASSPRGTAKNIQYF
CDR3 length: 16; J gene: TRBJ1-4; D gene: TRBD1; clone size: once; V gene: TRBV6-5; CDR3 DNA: TGTGCCAGCAGTTTCAGGACAGGGAAAAGTAATGAAAAACTGTTTTTT; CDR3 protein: CASSFRTGKSNEKLFF
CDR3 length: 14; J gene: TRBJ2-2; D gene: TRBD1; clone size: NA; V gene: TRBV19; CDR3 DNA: TGTGCCAGTAGTCCTCAGGGGGCGGGCGGGGAGCTGTTTTTT; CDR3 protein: CASSPQGAGGELFF
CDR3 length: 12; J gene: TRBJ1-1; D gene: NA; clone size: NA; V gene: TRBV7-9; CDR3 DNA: TGTGCCGCGGCCCCGGGATGGACTGAAGCTTTCTTT; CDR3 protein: CAAAPGWTEAFF
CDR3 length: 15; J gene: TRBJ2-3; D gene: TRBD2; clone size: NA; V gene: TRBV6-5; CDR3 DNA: TGTGCCAGCAGCTACACGGGACTATCAGCAGATACGCAGTATTTT; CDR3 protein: CASSYTGLSADTQYF
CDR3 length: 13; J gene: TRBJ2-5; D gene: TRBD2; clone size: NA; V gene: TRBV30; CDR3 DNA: TGTGCCTGGAGCTATAGGGCGGGGGGGACCCAGTACTTC; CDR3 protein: CAWSYRAGGTQYF
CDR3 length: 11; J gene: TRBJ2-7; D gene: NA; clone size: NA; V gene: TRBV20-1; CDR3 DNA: TGCAGTGCCCGGGGCTCCTACGAGCAGTACTTC; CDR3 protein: CSARGSYEQYF
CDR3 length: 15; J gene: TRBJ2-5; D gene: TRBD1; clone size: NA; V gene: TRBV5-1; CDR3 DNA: TGCGCCAGCAGCTCCGGACAGGGACGCTGGGGGACCCAGTACTTC; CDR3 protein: CASSSGQGRWGTQYF
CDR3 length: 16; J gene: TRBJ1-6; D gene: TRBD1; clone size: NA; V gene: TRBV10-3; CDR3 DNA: TGTGCCATCAGTGGTAACATCAGGGGGCTACGGTCACCCCTCCACTTT; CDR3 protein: CAISGNIRGLRSPLHF
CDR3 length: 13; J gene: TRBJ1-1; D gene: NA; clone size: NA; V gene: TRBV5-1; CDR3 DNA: TGCGCCAGCAAGGGAGGGACGAGGACTGAAGCTTTCTTT; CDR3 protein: CASKGGTRTEAFF
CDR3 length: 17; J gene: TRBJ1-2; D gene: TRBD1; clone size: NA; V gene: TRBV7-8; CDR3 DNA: TGTGCCAGCAGCTTTACAGGGGGTACCATAATTAACTATGGCTACACCTTC; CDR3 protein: CASSFTGGTIINYGYTF
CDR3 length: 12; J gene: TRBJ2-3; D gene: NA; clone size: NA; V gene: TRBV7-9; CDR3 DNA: TGTGCCAGCAGCCGGGACACAGATACGCAGTATTTT; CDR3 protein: CASSRDTDTQYF
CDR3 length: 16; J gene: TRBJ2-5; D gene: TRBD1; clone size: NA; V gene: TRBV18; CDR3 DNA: TGTGCCAGCTCACCACCGGGACAGGGGGCCATAGAGACCCAGTACTTC; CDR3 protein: CASSPPGQGAIETQYF
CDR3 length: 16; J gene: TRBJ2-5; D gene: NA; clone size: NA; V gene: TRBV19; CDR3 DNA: TGTGCCAGTAGTATAGGGGGGCAGATGCTACAAGAGACCCAGTACTTC; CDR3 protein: CASSIGGQMLQETQYF
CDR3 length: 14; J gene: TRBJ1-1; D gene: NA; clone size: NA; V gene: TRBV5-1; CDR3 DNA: TGCGCCAGCAGCTTGCTCGAGGTTCGCACTGAAGCTTTCTTT; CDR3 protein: CASSLLEVRTEAFF
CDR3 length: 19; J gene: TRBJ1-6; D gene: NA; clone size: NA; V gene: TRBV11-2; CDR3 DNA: TGTGCCAGCAGCCCCCGTAGGGGCAGCCTAAGCTCCTATAATTCACCCCTCCACTTT; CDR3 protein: CASSPRRGSLSSYNSPLHF
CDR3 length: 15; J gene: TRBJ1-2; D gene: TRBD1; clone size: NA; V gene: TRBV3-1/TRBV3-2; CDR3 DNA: TGTGCCAGCAGCCAAGATATGGGACAGCCTCATGGCTACACCTTC; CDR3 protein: CASSQDMGQPHGYTF
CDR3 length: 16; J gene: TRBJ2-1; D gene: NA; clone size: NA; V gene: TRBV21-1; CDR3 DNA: TGTGCCAGCACCCGGGGTGGGCCCCCAACCTACAATGAGCAGTTCTTC; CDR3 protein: CASTRGGPPTYNEQFF
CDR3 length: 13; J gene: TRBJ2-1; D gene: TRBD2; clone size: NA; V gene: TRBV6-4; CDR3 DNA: TGTGCCAGCAGTGACGGGCTAGCGGGCCCCGTGTTCTTC; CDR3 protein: CASSDGLAGPVFF
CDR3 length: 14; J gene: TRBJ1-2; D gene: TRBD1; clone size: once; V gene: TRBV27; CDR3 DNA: TGTGCCAGCAGTCTCGGACAGGGGGCCTATGGCTACACCTTC; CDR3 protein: CASSLGQGAYGYTF
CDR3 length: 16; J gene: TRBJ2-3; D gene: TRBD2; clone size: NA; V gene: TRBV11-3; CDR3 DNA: TGTGCCAGCAGCCACACCCGCGGGGGGGCCGGGGATACGCAGTATTTT; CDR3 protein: CASSHTRGGAGDTQYF
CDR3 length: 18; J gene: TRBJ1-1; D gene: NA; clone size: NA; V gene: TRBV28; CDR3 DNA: TGTGCCAGCAGTTCGCCAGGGTGGGCAGGAAAAAAGAGCACTGAAGCTTTCTTT; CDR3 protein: CASSSPGWAGKKSTEAFF
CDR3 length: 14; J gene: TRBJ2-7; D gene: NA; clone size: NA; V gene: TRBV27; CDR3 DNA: TGTGCCAGCAGTTTATCGGACAACTCCTACGAGCAGTACTTC; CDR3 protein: CASSLSDNSYEQYF
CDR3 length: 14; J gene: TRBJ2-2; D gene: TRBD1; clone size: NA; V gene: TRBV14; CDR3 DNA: TGTGCCAGCAGCTACGGACAGGGGACCGGGGAGCTGTTTTTT; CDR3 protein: CASSYGQGTGELFF
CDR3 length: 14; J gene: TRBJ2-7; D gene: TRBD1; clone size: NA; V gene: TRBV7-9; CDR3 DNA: TGTGCCAGCAGCTTAGTAACAGGGGCCTACGAGCAGTACTTC; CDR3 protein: CASSLVTGAYEQYF
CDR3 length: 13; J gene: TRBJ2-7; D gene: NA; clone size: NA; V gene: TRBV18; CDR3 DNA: TGTGCCAGCTCACCTGACACCTCCTACGAGCAGTACTTC; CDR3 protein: CASSPDTSYEQYF
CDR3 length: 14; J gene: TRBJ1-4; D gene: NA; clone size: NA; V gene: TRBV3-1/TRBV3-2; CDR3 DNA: TGTGCCAGCAGCCAAGATTGGGGCCGAGCCAAACTGTTTTTT; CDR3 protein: CASSQDWGRAKLFF
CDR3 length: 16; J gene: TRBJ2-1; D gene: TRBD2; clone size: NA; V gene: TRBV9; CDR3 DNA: TGTGCCAGCAGCCCATCACGACTAGCGGGGGGTAATGAGCAGTTCTTC; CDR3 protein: CASSPSRLAGGNEQFF
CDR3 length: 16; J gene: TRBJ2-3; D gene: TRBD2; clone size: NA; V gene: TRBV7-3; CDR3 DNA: TGTGCCAGCAGTCTCGAGGGACGGGGGGGGACAGATACGCAGTATTTT; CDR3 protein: CASSLEGRGGTDTQYF
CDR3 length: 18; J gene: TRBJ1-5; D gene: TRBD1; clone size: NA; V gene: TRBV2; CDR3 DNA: TGTGCCAGCAGTGTAGGGACAGGGGGCGCAGATAGCAATCAGCCCCAGCATTTT; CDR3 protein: CASSVGTGGADSNQPQHF
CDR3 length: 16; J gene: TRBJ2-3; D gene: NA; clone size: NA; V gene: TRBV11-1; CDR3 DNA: TGTGCCAGCAGCTTAGCTCGTTCCAGGGTTCGAGATACGCAGTATTTT; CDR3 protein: CASSLARSRVRDTQYF
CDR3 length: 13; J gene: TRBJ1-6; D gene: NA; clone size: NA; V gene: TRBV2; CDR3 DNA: TGTGCCAGCAGTGACAGGGGAAATTCACCCCTCCACTTT; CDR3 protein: CASSDRGNSPLHF
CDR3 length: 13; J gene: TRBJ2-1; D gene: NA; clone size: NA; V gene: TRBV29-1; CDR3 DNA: TGCAGCCAGTCCCGACAGGCTTTGAATGAGCAGTTCTTC; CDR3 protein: CSQSRQALNEQFF
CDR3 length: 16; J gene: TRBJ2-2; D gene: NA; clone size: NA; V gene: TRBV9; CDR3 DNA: TGTGCCAGCAGCGTAGACGGGGGGCGCACCACCGGGGAGCTGTTTTTT; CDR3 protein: CASSVDGGRTTGELFF
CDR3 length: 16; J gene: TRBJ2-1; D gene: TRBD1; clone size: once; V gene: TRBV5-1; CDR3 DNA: TGCGCCAGCAGCCTCCAACCGGGACAGGGTTGGAGTGAGCAGTTCTTC; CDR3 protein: CASSLQPGQGWSEQFF
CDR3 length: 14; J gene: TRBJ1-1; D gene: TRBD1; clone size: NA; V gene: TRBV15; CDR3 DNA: TGTGCCACCAGCACCAGGACAGGGAGGACTGAAGCTTTCTTT; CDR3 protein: CATSTRTGRTEAFF
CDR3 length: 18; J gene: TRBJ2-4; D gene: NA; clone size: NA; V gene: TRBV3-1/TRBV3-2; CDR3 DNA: TGTGCCAGCAGCCACGAAGGCGACAGGCTCCTAGCCAAAAACATTCAGTACTTC; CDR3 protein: CASSHEGDRLLAKNIQYF